Below, one T cell receptor (beta chain) is given with its context. The antigen remains undetermined. TCRdb's copy holds only in-frame clones and misses some; the assay was immunoSEQ multiplex PCR. The table records roughly 450,000 clones, around 90% of them present only once. This sample was included in a study of Ad26.COV2.S vaccination and SARS-CoV-2 variants. Study information: Enrolled in COV1001, the donor was in the Ad26.COV2.S trial arm, which received the vaccine. Participants got Ad26.COV2.S intramuscularly, once or twice 56 days apart.

Germline V lookup: CDR1 MNHEY, CDR2 SVGAGI. V gave up 6 bases and J gave up 9 bases; unmatched junction bases: 11. The CDR3 is 14 residues long. General study results and limits: Recipients of either vaccine or placebo displayed similar breadth of non-spike TCRs.

Treatment meaning: some 20 received Ad26.COV2.S at low or high dose, single or two shots; 5 received placebo; per-sample allocation not given. Samples came from day 63 after the first vaccine or placebo injection. The sequence was obtained from a person aged 18 to 65 who received the Ad26.COV2.S COVID-19 vaccine or a placebo. The sequencing here drew on peripheral blood, taken in a trial of Ad26.COV2.S vaccine versus placebo. V usage is TRBV6-5 and J usage is TRBJ1-5, with 7 bases that match TRBD1. CDR3 region: CASSGTVTNVPQHF. As DNA, the CDR3 is TGTGCCAGCAGCGGGACAGTCACAAATGTGCCCCAGCATTTT.